The sequence of this T cell receptor beta chain was determined in a study of T-cell memory formation after mild COVID-19. Study-level background: Among the donors, TCR clusters were largely specific to each donor. Study-wide findings and caveats: For second-wave clones that peaked at day 37, SARS-CoV-2 specificity went unverified. Of the contracting clones, CD4+ ones lay mainly in CM and EM, and CD8+ ones in EMRA.

Employing constant-segment primers, 5'RACE generated TCR alpha and TCR beta cDNA libraries bearing sample barcodes and UMIs. One entry per CDR3 protein results from TCRdb running MiXCR on the 5' RACE reads. This table holds more than 400,000 distinct CDR3 sequences, around a sixth found once. This clonotype was seen more than once but under ten times. The antigen is unknown. This CDR3 is built from 17 residues. V lost 4 bases to trimming and J lost 4 bases; unmatched junction nucleotides: 13. This clonotype was sampled from an adult woman who had mild COVID-19 (a few samples of this study predate the infection). Cell type and time point are not known. V is TRBV12-3 or TRBV12-4 and J is TRBJ2-3, with TRBD2 matching 8 bases. The sequencing sample was made of PBMCs or a T cell subset sorted from them (not recorded which). The chain's CDR3 is CASSWGREEIDADTQYF. In nucleotides, the CDR3 is TGTGCCAGCAGTTGGGGGCGGGAGGAAATTGATGCAGATACGCAGTATTTT.